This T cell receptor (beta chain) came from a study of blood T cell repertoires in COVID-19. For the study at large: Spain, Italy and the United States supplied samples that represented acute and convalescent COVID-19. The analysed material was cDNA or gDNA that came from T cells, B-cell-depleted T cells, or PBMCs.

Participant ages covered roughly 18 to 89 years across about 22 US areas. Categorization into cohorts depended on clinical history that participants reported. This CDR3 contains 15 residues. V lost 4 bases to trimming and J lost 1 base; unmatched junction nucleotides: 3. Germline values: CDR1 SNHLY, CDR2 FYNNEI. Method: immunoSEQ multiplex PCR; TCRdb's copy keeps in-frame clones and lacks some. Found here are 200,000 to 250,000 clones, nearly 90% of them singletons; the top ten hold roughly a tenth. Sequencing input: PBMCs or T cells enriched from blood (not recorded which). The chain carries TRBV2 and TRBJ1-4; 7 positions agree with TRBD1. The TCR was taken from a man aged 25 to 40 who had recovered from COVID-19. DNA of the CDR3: TGTGCCAGCAGTGTACAGGGGATAACTAATGAAAAACTGTTTTTT. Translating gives CASSVQGITNEKLFF.